This T cell receptor beta chain emerged from a study of cytomegalovirus exposure and HLA in healthy donors. The PCR ran on 60 Vbeta and 13 Jbeta primers. Some clones are missing from TCRdb's copy, which holds only in-frame ones; the method was immunoSEQ multiplex PCR. Among hundreds of thousands of clones listed, around four fifths were seen once. Germline-derived CDR1 and CDR2 are GTSNPN and SVGIG (reference sequence). The length of the CDR3 is 13 residues. Trimming stripped 5 bases from V and 6 bases from J, with 15 bases between. Worth noting for this clone: The target antigen is unknown.

General study points: There were reportedly fewer N-insertions in an Asian-associated ancestry cluster than the roughly 680-donor mean, in a later analysis. A few CMV-associated chains were confirmed in vitro to be specific for CMV antigens. The authors judged a highly shared variant cluster likely a sequencing artifact.

Material: PBMCs. The chain carries TRBV30 and TRBJ2-3; D is possibly TRBD1 (5 bases). This receptor was obtained from a woman aged 55 to 70 in good health and CMV-seropositive. The CDR3 region is CAWGQGDWDTQYF. As DNA, the CDR3 is TGTGCCTGGGGCCAGGGTGACTGGGATACGCAGTATTTT. The full variable domain, in which reference TRBV30 and TRBJ2-3 provide the parts outside the CDR3, is SQTIHQWPATLVQPVGSPLSLECTVEGTSNPNLYWYRQAAGRGLQLLFYSVGIGQISSEVPQNLSASRPQDRQFILSSKKLLLSDSGFYLCAWGQGDWDTQYFGPGTRLTVL.